This T cell receptor (beta chain) was recorded in a study of human T cells and chemical hapten exposure. Study observations and caveats: Following DPC sensitization, TCRs present above 1 in 1000 frequency showed no change.

This clonotype showed up many times. What it recognizes is unknown. Time point in this sample: patch test 1, 2 weeks after DPC sensitization. The treatment is: therapeutic diphenylcyclopropenone sensitization with weekly scalp DPC. People who gave samples had alopecia, were 18 to 70 years old, and were suitable for DPC. TCRdb analysed the RACE reads with MiXCR anew, one entry per CDR3 protein. The sample shows about 120,000 distinct CDR3 sequences, about 12% of them seen only once. Sequencing was performed on whole blood, taken in connection with sensitization to the hapten diphenylcyclopropenone (DPC). The source of this sequence is a woman between 50 and 59 years old with alopecia areata. Some clones in this sample may be carry-over from other donors' samples.

CDR3 loop: CSGRHFAGANVLTF. CDR3 nucleotide sequence: TGCAGTGGACGCCACTTTGCTGGGGCCAACGTCCTGACTTTC. The J gene is TRBJ2-6, the V gene TRBV20-1; D is ambiguous. Germline assignment: CDR1 DFQATT and CDR2 SNEGSKA (reference sequence). This CDR3 has 14 residues. Trimming pared 7 bases from V and 2 bases from J, leaving 12 bases between.